This is a list of T cell receptor beta chains from one sample in a study of T-cell memory formation after mild COVID-19. Using its own MiXCR run on the 5' RACE reads, TCRdb lists one record per CDR3 protein. This table has under 300,000 distinct CDR3 sequences, roughly 10% appearing once. What was sequenced was PBMCs or a T cell subset sorted from them (not recorded which). These receptor sequences come from a man younger than 35 who had mild COVID-19 (a few samples of this study predate the infection). Cell type and time point are not known. Both conserved end residues are part of each CDR3. Each record gives: clone size, D gene, V gene, J gene, CDR3 protein, CDR3 DNA. D genes are given only for firm matches. Clone size, where shown, is once, few, many, or a class for clones that have expanded.

clone size: .; D gene: .; V gene: TRBV7-3; J gene: TRBJ1-1; CDR3 protein: CASSPQAATEAFF; CDR3 DNA: TGTGCCAGCAGCCCCCAGGCGGCCACTGAAGCTTTCTTT
clone size: .; D gene: .; V gene: TRBV5-1; J gene: TRBJ2-3; CDR3 protein: CASSLSAGAGDTQYF; CDR3 DNA: TGCGCCAGCAGCTTGTCCGCGGGGGCAGGAGATACGCAGTATTTT
clone size: .; D gene: TRBD2; V gene: TRBV18; J gene: TRBJ2-1; CDR3 protein: CASSAPRGGAGGPTRYNEQFF; CDR3 DNA: TGTGCCAGCTCGGCTCCCCGGGGGGGAGCGGGGGGGCCGACCCGCTACAATGAGCAGTTCTTC
clone size: many; D gene: TRBD2; V gene: TRBV20-1; J gene: TRBJ2-5; CDR3 protein: CSATLGLVQETQYF; CDR3 DNA: TGCAGTGCCACCCTTGGACTAGTCCAGGAGACCCAGTACTTC
clone size: .; D gene: .; V gene: TRBV20-1; J gene: TRBJ1-5; CDR3 protein: CSGVSSGNQPQHF; CDR3 DNA: TGCAGTGGAGTCTCATCCGGCAATCAGCCCCAGCATTTT
clone size: .; D gene: .; V gene: TRBV5-1; J gene: TRBJ1-1; CDR3 protein: CASSLAVRSGTSTEAFF; CDR3 DNA: TGCGCCAGCAGCTTGGCCGTGAGATCGGGGACGAGCACTGAAGCTTTCTTT
clone size: few; D gene: TRBD1; V gene: TRBV7-8; J gene: TRBJ2-1; CDR3 protein: CASSFDAGTGTYNEQFF; CDR3 DNA: TGTGCCAGCAGCTTTGACGCCGGGACAGGGACCTACAATGAGCAGTTCTTC
clone size: .; D gene: TRBD2; V gene: TRBV5-4; J gene: TRBJ2-3; CDR3 protein: CASSLASGGPDTQYF; CDR3 DNA: TGTGCCAGCAGCTTGGCTAGCGGGGGGCCAGATACGCAGTATTTT
clone size: .; D gene: TRBD2; V gene: TRBV7-2; J gene: TRBJ2-3; CDR3 protein: CASSFSGGPSGTDTQYF; CDR3 DNA: TGTGCCAGCAGCTTTAGCGGGGGGCCTTCGGGCACAGATACGCAGTATTTT
clone size: many; D gene: .; V gene: TRBV29-1; J gene: TRBJ2-1; CDR3 protein: CSFGAAGTGNEQFF; CDR3 DNA: TGCAGCTTCGGGGCGGCGGGGACGGGCAATGAGCAGTTCTTC
clone size: .; D gene: .; V gene: TRBV18; J gene: TRBJ1-1; CDR3 protein: CASSPLRGDTEAFF; CDR3 DNA: TGTGCCAGCTCACCATTACGGGGGGACACTGAAGCTTTCTTT
clone size: .; D gene: TRBD1; V gene: TRBV5-1; J gene: TRBJ1-2; CDR3 protein: CASSRDSVEGYTF; CDR3 DNA: TGCGCCAGCAGCAGGGACAGCGTGGAGGGCTACACCTTC
clone size: .; D gene: TRBD2; V gene: TRBV7-2; J gene: TRBJ2-1; CDR3 protein: CASSSASGGSFNEQFF; CDR3 DNA: TGTGCCAGCAGCTCCGCTAGCGGGGGTTCTTTCAATGAGCAGTTCTTC
clone size: few; D gene: TRBD2; V gene: TRBV7-2; J gene: TRBJ2-3; CDR3 protein: CASQSGGTDTQYF; CDR3 DNA: TGTGCTTCTCAGTCGGGGGGTACAGATACGCAGTATTTT
clone size: .; D gene: TRBD1; V gene: TRBV4-2; J gene: TRBJ1-2; CDR3 protein: CASSQGPDRGYGYTF; CDR3 DNA: TGTGCCAGCAGCCAAGGTCCAGACAGGGGATATGGCTACACCTTC
clone size: few; D gene: TRBD1; V gene: TRBV7-2; J gene: TRBJ2-2; CDR3 protein: CASRIDRGATGELFF; CDR3 DNA: TGTGCCAGCAGGATTGACAGGGGAGCCACCGGGGAGCTGTTTTTT
clone size: .; D gene: .; V gene: TRBV19; J gene: TRBJ2-2; CDR3 protein: CASARSGNTGELFF; CDR3 DNA: TGTGCCAGTGCGAGGTCCGGGAACACCGGGGAGCTGTTTTTT
clone size: many; D gene: .; V gene: TRBV5-1; J gene: TRBJ1-4; CDR3 protein: CASSIVGAATNEKLFF; CDR3 DNA: TGCGCCAGCAGCATCGTGGGGGCGGCAACTAATGAAAAACTGTTTTTT
clone size: .; D gene: TRBD2; V gene: TRBV7-6; J gene: TRBJ2-5; CDR3 protein: CASSLSSGGAQRAQYF; CDR3 DNA: TGTGCCAGCAGCTTATCCAGCGGGGGTGCCCAACGGGCCCAGTACTTC
clone size: many; D gene: .; V gene: TRBV15; J gene: TRBJ2-5; CDR3 protein: CATSRGQKETQYF; CDR3 DNA: TGTGCCACCAGCAGAGGACAGAAAGAGACCCAGTACTTC
clone size: .; D gene: .; V gene: TRBV6-2/TRBV6-3; J gene: TRBJ2-5; CDR3 protein: CASSYGELGTETQYF; CDR3 DNA: TGTGCCAGCAGTTACGGTGAATTGGGGACGGAGACCCAGTACTTC
clone size: few; D gene: TRBD2; V gene: TRBV7-2; J gene: TRBJ2-7; CDR3 protein: CASSLRTSGSYEQYF; CDR3 DNA: TGTGCCAGCAGCCTTCGGACTAGCGGTTCCTACGAGCAGTACTTC
clone size: few; D gene: .; V gene: TRBV12-3/TRBV12-4; J gene: TRBJ2-5; CDR3 protein: CASSPGWGTQYF; CDR3 DNA: TGTGCCAGCAGCCCGGGGTGGGGTACCCAGTACTTC